Listed below are T cell receptor beta chains from one sample, sequenced in a study of cytomegalovirus exposure and HLA in healthy donors. This table comes from immunoSEQ multiplex PCR, and its TCRdb copy is limited to in-frame clones, with some not included. The table has 85,000 to 120,000 clones, less than 95% seen once; the top ten hold 0.89%. Sequenced input: PBMCs. The source of these receptors is a woman younger than 35 in good health and CMV-seronegative. Each CDR3 is given with its conserved first and last residue. Fields, in order: V gene, D gene, CDR3 length, clone size, J gene, CDR3 protein, CDR3 DNA. A D gene is named only where the DNA matches it firmly. A clone size is listed for some rows: how often the clone was seen (once, few, many), or a class if it is expanded.

V gene: TRBV11-1; D gene: TRBD1; CDR3 length: 15; clone size: -; J gene: TRBJ2-7; CDR3 protein: CASSQGQGSVYEQYF; CDR3 DNA: TGTGCCAGCAGCCAAGGACAGGGATCGGTGTACGAGCAGTACTTC
V gene: TRBV2; D gene: -; CDR3 length: 14; clone size: -; J gene: TRBJ1-4; CDR3 protein: CASSPGDTIEKLFF; CDR3 DNA: TGTGCCAGCAGCCCAGGGGATACAATTGAAAAACTGTTTTTT
V gene: TRBV7-2; D gene: TRBD2; CDR3 length: 16; clone size: -; J gene: TRBJ2-1; CDR3 protein: CASSSNPTGGYNEQFF; CDR3 DNA: TGTGCCAGCAGCTCTAATCCAACGGGAGGGTACAATGAGCAGTTCTTC
V gene: TRBV7-9; D gene: -; CDR3 length: 14; clone size: -; J gene: TRBJ2-2; CDR3 protein: CASSYLGGRGELFF; CDR3 DNA: TGTGCCAGCAGCTACCTGGGGGGGCGCGGGGAGCTGTTTTTT
V gene: TRBV5-8; D gene: -; CDR3 length: 14; clone size: -; J gene: TRBJ2-3; CDR3 protein: CASSLLQAVDTQYF; CDR3 DNA: TGTGCCAGCAGCTTGCTTCAGGCTGTAGATACGCAGTATTTT
V gene: TRBV6-6; D gene: -; CDR3 length: 13; clone size: -; J gene: TRBJ2-7; CDR3 protein: CASSYSMGTEQYF; CDR3 DNA: TGTGCCAGCAGTTACTCGATGGGGACAGAGCAGTACTTC
V gene: TRBV6-1; D gene: TRBD2; CDR3 length: 15; clone size: -; J gene: TRBJ2-7; CDR3 protein: CASRYGLAGADEQYF; CDR3 DNA: TGTGCCAGCAGGTATGGACTAGCGGGAGCTGACGAGCAGTACTTC
V gene: TRBV5-4; D gene: TRBD1; CDR3 length: 14; clone size: once; J gene: TRBJ1-4; CDR3 protein: CASSLGDRDEKLFF; CDR3 DNA: TGTGCCAGCAGCTTGGGGGACAGGGATGAAAAACTGTTTTTT
V gene: TRBV5-1; D gene: -; CDR3 length: 15; clone size: -; J gene: TRBJ2-7; CDR3 protein: CASSPGGTGTYEQYF; CDR3 DNA: TGCGCCAGCAGCCCGGGGGGGACAGGGACCTACGAGCAGTACTTC
V gene: TRBV6-5; D gene: -; CDR3 length: 11; clone size: -; J gene: TRBJ2-1; CDR3 protein: CASSAAGEQFF; CDR3 DNA: TGTGCCAGCAGTGCCGCCGGTGAGCAGTTCTTC
V gene: TRBV10-1; D gene: TRBD2; CDR3 length: 20; clone size: once; J gene: TRBJ2-4; CDR3 protein: CASTEVAGGPGAVAKNIQYF; CDR3 DNA: TGCGCCAGCACTGAGGTAGCGGGAGGGCCTGGTGCCGTAGCCAAAAACATTCAGTACTTC
V gene: TRBV9; D gene: TRBD1; CDR3 length: 16; clone size: -; J gene: TRBJ2-2; CDR3 protein: CASSVRTGERTGELFF; CDR3 DNA: TGTGCCAGCAGCGTCCGAACAGGGGAGAGGACCGGGGAGCTGTTTTTT
V gene: TRBV5-4; D gene: TRBD1; CDR3 length: 12; clone size: -; J gene: TRBJ2-7; CDR3 protein: CASSLADRERYF; CDR3 DNA: TGTGCCAGCAGCTTGGCCGACAGGGAGCGGTACTTC
V gene: TRBV29-1; D gene: -; CDR3 length: 13; clone size: -; J gene: TRBJ1-1; CDR3 protein: CSVLPRGGTEAFF; CDR3 DNA: TGCAGCGTTCTGCCCAGGGGCGGCACTGAAGCTTTCTTT
V gene: TRBV2; D gene: TRBD2; CDR3 length: 19; clone size: -; J gene: TRBJ2-3; CDR3 protein: CASSEALTGGRFWSDTQYF; CDR3 DNA: TGTGCCAGCAGTGAAGCGCTCACGGGGGGGCGGTTCTGGTCAGATACGCAGTATTTT
V gene: TRBV9; D gene: TRBD2; CDR3 length: 17; clone size: -; J gene: TRBJ2-1; CDR3 protein: CASSFNILAGVYNEQFF; CDR3 DNA: TGTGCCAGCAGCTTTAACATCCTAGCGGGAGTCTACAATGAGCAGTTCTTC
V gene: TRBV6-5; D gene: TRBD1; CDR3 length: 15; clone size: -; J gene: TRBJ2-7; CDR3 protein: CASSPQQGFRYEQYF; CDR3 DNA: TGTGCCAGCAGTCCCCAACAGGGGTTCAGGTACGAGCAGTACTTC
V gene: TRBV7-3; D gene: TRBD1; CDR3 length: 15; clone size: -; J gene: TRBJ2-2; CDR3 protein: CASSSGQARDGELFF; CDR3 DNA: TGTGCCAGCAGCTCGGGACAGGCCAGAGACGGGGAGCTGTTTTTT
V gene: TRBV25-1; D gene: TRBD1; CDR3 length: 15; clone size: -; J gene: TRBJ1-4; CDR3 protein: CASSEAGQGAEKLFF; CDR3 DNA: TGTGCCAGCAGTGAAGCTGGACAGGGGGCGGAAAAACTGTTTTTT